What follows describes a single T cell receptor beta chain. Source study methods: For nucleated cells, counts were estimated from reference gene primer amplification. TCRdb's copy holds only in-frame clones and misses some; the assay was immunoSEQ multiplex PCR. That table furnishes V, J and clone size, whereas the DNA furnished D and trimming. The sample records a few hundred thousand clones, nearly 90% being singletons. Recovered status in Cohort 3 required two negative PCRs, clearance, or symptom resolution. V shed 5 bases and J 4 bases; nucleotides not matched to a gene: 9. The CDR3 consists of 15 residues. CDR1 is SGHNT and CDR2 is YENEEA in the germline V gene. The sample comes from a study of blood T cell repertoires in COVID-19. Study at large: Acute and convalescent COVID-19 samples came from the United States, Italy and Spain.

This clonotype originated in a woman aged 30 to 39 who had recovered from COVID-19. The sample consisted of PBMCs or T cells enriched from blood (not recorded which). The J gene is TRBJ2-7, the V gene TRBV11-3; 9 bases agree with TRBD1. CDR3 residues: CASSESGTGTYEQYF. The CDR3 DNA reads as TGTGCCAGCAGCGAATCCGGGACAGGGACGTACGAGCAGTACTTC.